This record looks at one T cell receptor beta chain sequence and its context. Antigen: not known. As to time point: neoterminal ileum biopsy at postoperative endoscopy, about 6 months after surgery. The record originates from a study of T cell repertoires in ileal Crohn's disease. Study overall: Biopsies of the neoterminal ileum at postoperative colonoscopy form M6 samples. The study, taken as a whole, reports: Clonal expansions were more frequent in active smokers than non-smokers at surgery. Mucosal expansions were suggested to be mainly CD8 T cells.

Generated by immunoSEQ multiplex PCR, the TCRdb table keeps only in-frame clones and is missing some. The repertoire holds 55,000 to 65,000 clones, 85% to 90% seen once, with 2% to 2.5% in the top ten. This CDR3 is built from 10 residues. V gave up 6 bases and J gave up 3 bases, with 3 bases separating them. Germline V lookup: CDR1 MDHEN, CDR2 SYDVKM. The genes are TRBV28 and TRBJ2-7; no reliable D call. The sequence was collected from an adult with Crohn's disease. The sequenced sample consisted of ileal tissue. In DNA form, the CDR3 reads TGTGCCAGCAGCCACTACGAGCAGTACTTC. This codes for CASSHYEQYF.